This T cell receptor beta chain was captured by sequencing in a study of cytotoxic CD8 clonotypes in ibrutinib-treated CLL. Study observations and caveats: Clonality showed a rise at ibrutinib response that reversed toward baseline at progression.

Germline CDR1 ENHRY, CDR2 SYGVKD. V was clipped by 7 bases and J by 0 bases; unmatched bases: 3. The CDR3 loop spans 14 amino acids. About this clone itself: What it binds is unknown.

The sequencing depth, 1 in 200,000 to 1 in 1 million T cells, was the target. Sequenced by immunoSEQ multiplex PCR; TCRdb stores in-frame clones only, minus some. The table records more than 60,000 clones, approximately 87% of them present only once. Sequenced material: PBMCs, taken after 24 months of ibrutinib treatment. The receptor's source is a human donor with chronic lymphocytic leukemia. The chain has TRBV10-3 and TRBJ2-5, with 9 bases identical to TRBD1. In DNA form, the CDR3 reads TGTGCCATCATGCGGGACAGGGACCAAGAGACCCAGTACTTC. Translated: CAIMRDRDQETQYF.